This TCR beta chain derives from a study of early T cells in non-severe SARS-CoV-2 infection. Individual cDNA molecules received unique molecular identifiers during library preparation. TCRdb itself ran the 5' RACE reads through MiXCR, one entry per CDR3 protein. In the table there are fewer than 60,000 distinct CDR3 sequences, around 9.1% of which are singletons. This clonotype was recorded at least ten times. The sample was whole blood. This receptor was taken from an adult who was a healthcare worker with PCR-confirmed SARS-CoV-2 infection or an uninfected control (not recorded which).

The CDR3 here is CASTPERDTQYF. The CDR3 DNA sequence: TGTGCCAGCACTCCGGAACGAGATACGCAGTATTTT. The rearrangement joins TRBV6-1 to TRBJ2-3, with unresolved D. Germline V gene data show CDR1 as MNHNS and CDR2 as SASEGT. There are 12 residues in the CDR3. Trimming took 7 bases from V and 5 from J, leaving 10 bases between them.